These 23 T cell receptor beta chains were all obtained from the same sample, sequenced in a study of blood T cell repertoires in COVID-19. TCRdb's copy holds only in-frame clones and misses some; the assay was immunoSEQ multiplex PCR. The sample has approximately 260,000 clones, roughly 84% seen once. Input material: PBMCs or T cells enriched from blood (not recorded which). The receptors originated from a woman aged 45-65 years who had been exposed to COVID-19.

The V call is TRBV20-1, the J call TRBJ2-5; 12 positions match TRBD2. The CDR3 runs 14 residues. Trimming cost V 3 bases and J 4 bases; bases outside gene matches: 3. CDR1 and CDR2 from the germline V gene are DFQATT and SNEGSKA (reference sequence). As DNA, the CDR3 is TGCAGTGCTAGTACTAGCGGGGGGACAGAGACCCAGTACTTC. It is translated as CSASTSGGTETQYF.

V is TRBV9 and J is TRBJ2-7; 8 nucleotides line up with TRBD2. CDR1 and CDR2 (germline): SGDLS, YYNGEE. V was pared by 4 bases and J by 2 bases, with 5 bases of the junction left unmatched. CDR3 length equals 14 residues. As DNA, the CDR3 is TGTGCCAGCAGCCCGGGACTAGGAGCCTACGAGCAGTACTTC. Protein sequence: CASSPGLGAYEQYF.

This chain joins TRBV18 and TRBJ1-1; D gene uncertain. Germline V gene lookup returns CDR1 KGHSH and CDR2 LQKENI. V was shortened by 6 bases and J by 1 base, with 9 bases between the two germline ends. This CDR3 spans 13 amino acids. This CDR3 is CASSETPNTEAFF. The CDR3 DNA follows: TGTGCCAGCTCGGAGACCCCGAACACTGAAGCTTTCTTT.

This chain connects TRBV7-2 to TRBJ1-5, with a possible D match to TRBD1 (5 bases). The V and J ends lost 5 bases and 4 bases respectively, with 12 bases between them. CDR1 is SGHTA and CDR2 is FQGNSA in the germline V gene. The CDR3 totals 14 residues. The CDR3 DNA is TGTGCCAGCAGCCGCAGGGCAGGTAATCAGCCCCAGCATTTT. Protein product: CASSRRAGNQPQHF. Using reference TRBV7-2 and TRBJ1-5 for the parts outside the CDR3, the full variable domain is GAGVSQSPSNKVTEKGKDVELRCDPISGHTALYWYRQSLGQGLEFLIYFQGNSAPDKSGLPSDRFSAERTGGSVSTLTIQRTQQEDSAVYLCASSRRAGNQPQHFGDGTRLSIL.

The chain combines TRBV4-2 with TRBJ1-5; a weak D match, TRBD1 (5 bases). V lost 5 bases to trimming and J lost 7 bases, with 12 bases between them. The CDR3 has 13 residues. The germline gives CDR1 LGHNA, CDR2 YNFKEQ. CDR3 nucleotides: TGTGCCAGCAGCGAAGTAGCAGGGCAGCCCCAGCATTTT. Its translation is CASSEVAGQPQHF.

This rearrangement joins TRBV5-1 to TRBJ1-1; no firm D call. The V end lost 4 bases, the J end lost 5 bases, and 12 bases lay between the germline ends. Per germline, CDR1 SGHRS and CDR2 YFSETQ. The CDR3 is made up of 13 amino acids. The CDR3 DNA sequence: TGCGCCAGCAGCCCTGCCTTGACAACTGAAGCTTTCTTT. Amino acid sequence: CASSPALTTEAFF.

J is TRBJ1-2 and V is TRBV9; tentatively, D is TRBD1 (5 bases). The germline gives CDR1 SGDLS, CDR2 YYNGEE. This CDR3 contains 14 residues. The V end was cut by 5 bases, the J end by 6 bases, with 17 bases between. CDR3 amino acids: CASSNGGGDHGYTF. CDR3 nucleotides: TGTGCCAGCAGTAACGGTGGAGGGGATCATGGCTACACCTTC.

V and J are TRBV15 and TRBJ1-6; D not resolved. The CDR3 runs to 14 residues. Trimming took 8 bases from V and 10 from J, leaving 18 bases between them. CDR1 and CDR2 from the germline V gene are LNHNV and YYDKDF (reference sequence). Here the CDR3 DNA reads TGTGCCACCCGGGTGGAAGGCTTGAGGTCACCCCTCCACTTT. Its protein is CATRVEGLRSPLHF. The full variable domain, rest sourced from reference TRBV15 and TRBJ1-6, is DAMVIQNPRYQVTQFGKPVTLSCSQTLNHNVMYWYQQKSSQAPKLLFHYYDKDFNNEADTPDNFQSRRPNTSFCFLDIRSPGLGDTAMYLCATRVEGLRSPLHFGNGTRLTVT.

CDR3 sequence reads: CASSQDPGRFTDTQYF. CDR3 sequence (DNA): TGTGCCAGCAGCCAAGATCCTGGCAGATTCACAGATACGCAGTATTTT. This chain links TRBV14 with TRBJ2-3; the D is unclear. The CDR3 contains 16 residues. CDR1 SGHDN and CDR2 FVKESK come from the germline V gene. V dropped 0 bases and J dropped 2 bases, with 12 bases sitting between them.

The sample holds a few counts of this clone. CDR3 DNA: TGCGCCAGCAGCCAAGGCGGAACTTTTGGATCTTCACCCCTCCACTTT. Protein product: CASSQGGTFGSSPLHF. V usage is TRBV4-1 and J usage is TRBJ1-6; D uncertain. Germline loops: CDR1 MGHRA, CDR2 YSYEKL. Trimming shortened V by 1 base and J by 9 bases, and 16 bases separated the two germline ends. The CDR3 is 16 amino acids.

This clone occurred a few times. The chain combines TRBV18 with TRBJ1-5; weak D call: TRBD1 (5 bases). Trimming took off 2 bases at V and 0 bases at J, with 8 bases between the two ends. The CDR3 is made up of 15 amino acids. Looked up from germline, CDR1 is KGHSH and CDR2 is LQKENI. The CDR3 DNA follows: TGTGCCAGCTCACCAGGGGACTATAGCAATCAGCCCCAGCATTTT. Translating gives CASSPGDYSNQPQHF.

V usage is TRBV5-6 and J usage is TRBJ1-3; D perhaps matches TRBD1 (6 bases). The CDR3 contains 13 residues. Trimming stripped 0 bases from V and 9 bases from J, with 10 bases between. In germline, CDR1 is SGHDT, CDR2 YYEEEE. In DNA form, the CDR3 reads TGTGCCAGCAGCTTGGCAGGGGAGGGCACCATATATTTT. Translation: CASSLAGEGTIYF.

V is TRBV9 and J is TRBJ1-1; no reliable D call. The germline V and J ends were trimmed by 3 bases and 6 bases, with 12 bases remaining between them. Germline CDR1 and CDR2: SGDLS and YYNGEE. CDR3 length: 13 amino acids. CDR3 bases: TGTGCCAGCAGCGCCAGCGGGCGGCCTGAAGCTTTCTTT. Translation gives CASSASGRPEAFF. Full variable domain (missing parts from reference TRBV9 and TRBJ1-1): DSGVTQTPKHLITATGQRVTLRCSPRSGDLSVYWYQQSLDQGLQFLIQYYNGEERAKGNILERFSAQQFPDLHSELNLSSLELGDSALYFCASSASGRPEAFFGQGTRLTVV.

The chain joins TRBV28 to TRBJ2-1; 9 bases are a match to TRBD2. The CDR3 is made up of 14 amino acids. Germline CDR1 reads MDHEN; CDR2 reads SYDVKM. The J segment lost 9 bases and the V segment lost 7 bases, leaving 10 bases of the junction unmatched. The CDR3 region has the DNA TGTGCCAGCACCGGGGGGACTAGCCGGCGTGAGCAGTTCTTC. Amino acid sequence: CASTGGTSRREQFF.

The chain employs TRBV4-3 and TRBJ2-3; 12 bases are a match to TRBD2. V dropped 1 base and J dropped 1; count of bases not matched to a gene: 9. The germline V gene encodes CDR1 LGHNA and CDR2 YSLEER. This CDR3 is 19 amino acids long. Here the CDR3 reads CASSQASLAGGSGTDTQYF. The CDR3 region has the DNA TGCGCCAGCAGCCAAGCGTCCCTAGCGGGGGGGTCTGGCACAGATACGCAGTATTTT.

This clone showed up just once. The chain's CDR3 is CASSEARWRSGQPQHF. The CDR3 nucleotides read TGTGCCAGCAGTGAAGCGCGCTGGAGGTCAGGTCAGCCCCAGCATTTT. This sequence joins TRBV6-1 and TRBJ1-5, with D unresolved. Germline lookup yields CDR1 MNHNS and CDR2 SASEGT. Trimming removed 0 bases at V and 6 bases at J, with 15 bases between. The CDR3 spans 16 residues.

This rearrangement joins TRBV6-1 to TRBJ2-7, with TRBD1 matching over 7 bases. CDR1 and CDR2 from the germline V gene are MNHNS and SASEGT. Losses at the gene ends were 3 bases for V and 0 bases for J; bases not matched to a gene: 5. The CDR3 is 15 amino acids. CDR3 sequence: CASSEETGSSYEQYF. The CDR3 nucleotides read TGTGCCAGCAGTGAGGAGACAGGGAGCTCCTACGAGCAGTACTTC.

The rearrangement links TRBV5-4 to TRBJ1-1; 9 bases agree with TRBD1. CDR3 length equals 14 residues. Germline V gives CDR1 SGHNT, CDR2 YYREEE (reference sequence). The junction had 3 bases not matched to a gene; V was cut back by 1 base and J by 5 bases. For the CDR3, the DNA is TGTGCCAGCAGCTTGACAGGGGGCTTGACTGAAGCTTTCTTT. It translates to CASSLTGGLTEAFF.

The V call is TRBV19, the J call TRBJ2-7; TRBD1 matches 8 bases. CDR1 is LNHDA, CDR2 SQIVND, per germline (reference sequence). The V gene end was trimmed by 3 bases and the J gene end by 4 bases; junction bases not matched to a gene: 8. The CDR3 runs 15 residues. CDR3: CASSMPGQGRYEQYF. CDR3 DNA sequence: TGTGCCAGTAGTATGCCAGGACAGGGAAGATACGAGCAGTACTTC.

In this sample, this clone turned up a few times. The chain has TRBV29-1 and TRBJ1-1; 8 positions agree with TRBD1. With V trimmed by 1 base and J by 3 bases, 7 bases remained unmatched. In germline, CDR1 is SQVTM, CDR2 ANQGSEA. This CDR3 contains 15 residues. The DNA for the CDR3 is TGCAGCGTTGAAGGGAATCAGGGGGCGGACACTGAAGCTTTCTTT. Its translation is CSVEGNQGADTEAFF.

The CDR3 DNA follows: TGTGCCAGCTCAAAAACCGGGGGACAAGAGACCCAGTACTTC. Its translation: CASSKTGGQETQYF. The rearrangement uses TRBV6-5 and TRBJ2-5, with D tentatively TRBD2 (6 bases). This CDR3 is built from 14 residues. Germline loops: CDR1 MNHEY, CDR2 SVGAGI. V was pared by 8 bases and J by 2 bases, with 15 bases between.

The V and J genes are TRBV9 and TRBJ2-2; unclear D gene. Germline loops: CDR1 SGDLS, CDR2 YYNGEE. The V end was cut by 0 bases, the J end by 4 bases, with 10 bases between. CDR3 size: 15 residues. CDR3 region: CASSVGSSVTGELFF. CDR3 DNA sequence: TGTGCCAGCAGCGTAGGTAGCTCGGTCACCGGGGAGCTGTTTTTT.

This clone has more than one count but fewer than ten. J is TRBJ2-4 and V is TRBV7-2, with D hard to call. The CDR3 length is 13 residues. Deletions cut 1 base from V and 8 bases from J, with 9 bases between. Germline V CDR1 and CDR2: SGHTA, FQGNSA. DNA for the CDR3: TGTGCCAGCAGCTTAGTCGCCTACGACATTCAGTACTTC. Translated: CASSLVAYDIQYF.